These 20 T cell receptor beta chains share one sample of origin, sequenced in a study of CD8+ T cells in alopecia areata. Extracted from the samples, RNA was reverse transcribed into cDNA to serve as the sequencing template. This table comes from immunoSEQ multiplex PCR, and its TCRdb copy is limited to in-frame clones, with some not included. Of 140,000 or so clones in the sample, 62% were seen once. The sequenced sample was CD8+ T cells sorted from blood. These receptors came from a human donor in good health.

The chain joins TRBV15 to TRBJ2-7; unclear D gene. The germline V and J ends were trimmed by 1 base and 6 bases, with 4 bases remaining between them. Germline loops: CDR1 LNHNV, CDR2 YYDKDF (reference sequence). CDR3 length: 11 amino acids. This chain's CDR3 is CATSRGFEQYF. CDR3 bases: TGTGCCACCAGCAGAGGTTTCGAGCAGTACTTC.

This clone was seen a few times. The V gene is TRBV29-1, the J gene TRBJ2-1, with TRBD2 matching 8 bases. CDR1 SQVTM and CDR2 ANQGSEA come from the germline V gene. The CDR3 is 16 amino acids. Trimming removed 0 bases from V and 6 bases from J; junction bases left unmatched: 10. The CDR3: CSVEDFRAGVGNEQFF. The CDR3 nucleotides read TGCAGCGTTGAAGATTTTCGAGCGGGAGTCGGCAATGAGCAGTTCTTC.

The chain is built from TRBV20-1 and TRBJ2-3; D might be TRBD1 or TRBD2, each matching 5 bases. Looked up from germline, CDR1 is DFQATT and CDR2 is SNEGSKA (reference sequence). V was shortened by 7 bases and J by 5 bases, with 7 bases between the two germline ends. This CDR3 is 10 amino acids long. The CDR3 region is CSERGDTQYF. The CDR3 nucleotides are TGCAGTGAGAGGGGAGATACGCAGTATTTT.

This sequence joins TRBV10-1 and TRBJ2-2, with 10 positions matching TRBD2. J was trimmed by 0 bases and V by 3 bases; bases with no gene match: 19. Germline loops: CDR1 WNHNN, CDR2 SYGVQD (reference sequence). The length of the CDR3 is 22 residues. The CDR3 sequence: CASSEVGLAGAKVHANTGELFF. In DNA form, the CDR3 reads TGCGCCAGCAGTGAAGTAGGGCTAGCGGGAGCAAAAGTCCACGCGAACACCGGGGAGCTGTTTTTT.

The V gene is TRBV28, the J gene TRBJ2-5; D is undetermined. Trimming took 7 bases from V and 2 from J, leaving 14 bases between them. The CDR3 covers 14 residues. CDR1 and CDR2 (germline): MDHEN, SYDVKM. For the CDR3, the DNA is TGTGCCAGCACAAGTAGGGCCAATCAAGAGACCCAGTACTTC. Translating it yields CASTSRANQETQYF.

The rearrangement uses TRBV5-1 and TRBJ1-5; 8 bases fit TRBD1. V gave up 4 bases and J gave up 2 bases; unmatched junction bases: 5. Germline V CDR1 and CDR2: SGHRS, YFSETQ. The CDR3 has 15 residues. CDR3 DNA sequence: TGCGCCAGCAGCGAGACAGGGGAGGGCAATCAGCCCCAGCATTTT. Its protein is CASSETGEGNQPQHF.

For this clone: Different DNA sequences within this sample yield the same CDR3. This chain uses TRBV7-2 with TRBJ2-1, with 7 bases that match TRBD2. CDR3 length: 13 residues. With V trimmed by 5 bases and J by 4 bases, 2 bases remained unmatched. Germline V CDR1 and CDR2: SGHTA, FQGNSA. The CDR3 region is CASSLGLYNEQFF. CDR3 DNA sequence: TGTGCCAGCAGCCTGGGACTATACAATGAGCAGTTCTTC.

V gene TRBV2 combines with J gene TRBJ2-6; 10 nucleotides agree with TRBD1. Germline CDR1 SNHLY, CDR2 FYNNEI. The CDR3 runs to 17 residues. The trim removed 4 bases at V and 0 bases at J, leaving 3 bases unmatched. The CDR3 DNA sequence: TGTGCCAGCAGTGTAAGGGACAGGGGCTCTGGGGCCAACGTCCTGACTTTC. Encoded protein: CASSVRDRGSGANVLTF.

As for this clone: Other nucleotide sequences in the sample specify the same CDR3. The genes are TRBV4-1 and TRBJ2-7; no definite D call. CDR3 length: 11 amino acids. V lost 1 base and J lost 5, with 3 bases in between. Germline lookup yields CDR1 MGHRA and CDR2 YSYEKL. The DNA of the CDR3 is TGCGCCAGCAGCCAAGGAAACGAGCAGTACTTC. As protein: CASSQGNEQYF.

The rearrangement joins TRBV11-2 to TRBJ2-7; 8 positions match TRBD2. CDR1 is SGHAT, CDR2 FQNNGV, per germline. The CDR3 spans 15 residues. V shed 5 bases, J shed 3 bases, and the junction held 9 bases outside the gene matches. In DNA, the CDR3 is TGTGCCAGCAGCCAGACGGGGAGCGGGGGCTACGAGCAGTACTTC. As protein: CASSQTGSGGYEQYF.

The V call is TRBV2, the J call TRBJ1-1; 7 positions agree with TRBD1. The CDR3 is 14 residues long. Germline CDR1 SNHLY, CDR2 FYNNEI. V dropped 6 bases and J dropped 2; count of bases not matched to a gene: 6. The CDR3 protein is CASRVGGGNTEAFF. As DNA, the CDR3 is TGTGCCAGCAGGGTAGGGGGCGGAAACACTGAAGCTTTCTTT.

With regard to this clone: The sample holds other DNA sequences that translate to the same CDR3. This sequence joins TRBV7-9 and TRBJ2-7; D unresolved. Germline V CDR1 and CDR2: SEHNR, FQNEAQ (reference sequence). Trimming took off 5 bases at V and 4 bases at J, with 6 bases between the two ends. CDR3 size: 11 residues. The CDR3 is CASSPLYEQYF. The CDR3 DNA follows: TGTGCCAGCAGCCCTCTATACGAGCAGTACTTC.

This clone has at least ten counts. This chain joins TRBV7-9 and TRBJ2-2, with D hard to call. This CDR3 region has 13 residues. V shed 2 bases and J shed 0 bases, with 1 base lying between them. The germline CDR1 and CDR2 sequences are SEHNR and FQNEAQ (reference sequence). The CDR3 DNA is TGTGCCAGCAGCTTACCGAACACCGGGGAGCTGTTTTTT. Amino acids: CASSLPNTGELFF.

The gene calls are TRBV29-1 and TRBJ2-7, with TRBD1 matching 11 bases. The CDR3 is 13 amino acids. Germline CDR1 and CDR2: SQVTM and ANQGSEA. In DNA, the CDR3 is TGCAGTATTAGGACAGGGGGCAAATACGAGCAGTACTTC. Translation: CSIRTGGKYEQYF.

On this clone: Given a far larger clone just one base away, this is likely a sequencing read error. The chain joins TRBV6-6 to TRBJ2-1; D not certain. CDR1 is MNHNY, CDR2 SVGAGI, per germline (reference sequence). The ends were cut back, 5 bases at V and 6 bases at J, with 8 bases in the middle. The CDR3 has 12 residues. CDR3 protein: CASSPVSNEQFF. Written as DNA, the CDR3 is TGTGCCAGCAGTCCCGTAAGCAATGAGCAGTTCTTC.

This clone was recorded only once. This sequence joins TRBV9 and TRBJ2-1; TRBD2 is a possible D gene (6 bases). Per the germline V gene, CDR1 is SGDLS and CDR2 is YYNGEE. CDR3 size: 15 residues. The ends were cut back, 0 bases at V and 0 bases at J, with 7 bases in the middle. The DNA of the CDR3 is TGTGCCAGCAGCGTAGTCGGGAGCTCCTACAATGAGCAGTTCTTC. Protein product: CASSVVGSSYNEQFF.

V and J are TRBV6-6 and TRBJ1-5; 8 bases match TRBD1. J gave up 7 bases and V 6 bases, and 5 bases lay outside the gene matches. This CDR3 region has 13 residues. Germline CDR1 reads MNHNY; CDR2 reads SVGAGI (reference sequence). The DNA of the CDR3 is TGTGCCAGCAGCCAGGGGGCTGGCCAGCCCCAGCATTTT. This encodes CASSQGAGQPQHF.

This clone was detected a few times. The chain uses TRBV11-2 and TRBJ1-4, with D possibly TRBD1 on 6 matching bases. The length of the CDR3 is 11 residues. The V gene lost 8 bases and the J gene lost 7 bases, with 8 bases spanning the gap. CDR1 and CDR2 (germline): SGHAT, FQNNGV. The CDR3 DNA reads TGTGCCAGCGCGGGGGCTGAAAAACTGTTTTTT. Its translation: CASAGAEKLFF. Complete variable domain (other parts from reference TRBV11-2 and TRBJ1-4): EAGVAQSPRYKIIEKRQSVAFWCNPISGHATLYWYQQILGQGPKLLIQFQNNGVVDDSQLPKDRFSAERLKGVDSTLKIQPAKLEDSAVYLCASAGAEKLFFGSGTQLSVL.

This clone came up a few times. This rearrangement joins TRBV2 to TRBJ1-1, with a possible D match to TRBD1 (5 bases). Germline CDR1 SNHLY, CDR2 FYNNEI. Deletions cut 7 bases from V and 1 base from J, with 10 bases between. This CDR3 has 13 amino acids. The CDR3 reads CASTFGANTEAFF. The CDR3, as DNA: TGTGCCAGCACCTTCGGGGCGAACACTGAAGCTTTCTTT.

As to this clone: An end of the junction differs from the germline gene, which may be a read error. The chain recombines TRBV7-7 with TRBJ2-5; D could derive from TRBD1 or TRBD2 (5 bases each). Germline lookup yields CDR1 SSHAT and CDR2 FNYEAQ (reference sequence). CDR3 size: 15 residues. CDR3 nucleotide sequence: TGTGCTAGCAGCGAGAGCCGGGGCCTACAAGAGACCCAGTACTTC. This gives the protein CASSESRGLQETQYF.